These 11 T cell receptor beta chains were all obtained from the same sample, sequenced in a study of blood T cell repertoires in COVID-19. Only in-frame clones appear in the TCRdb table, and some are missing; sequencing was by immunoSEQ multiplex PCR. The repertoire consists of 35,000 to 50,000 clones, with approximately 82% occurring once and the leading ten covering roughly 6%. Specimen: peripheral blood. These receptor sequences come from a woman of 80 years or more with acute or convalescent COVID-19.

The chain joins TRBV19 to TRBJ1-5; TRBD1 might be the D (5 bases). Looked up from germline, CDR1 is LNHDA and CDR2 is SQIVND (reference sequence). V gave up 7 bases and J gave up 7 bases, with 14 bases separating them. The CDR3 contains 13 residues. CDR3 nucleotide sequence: TGTGCCAGTACCCCTATGTGGGGCCAGCCCCAGCATTTT. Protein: CASTPMWGQPQHF.

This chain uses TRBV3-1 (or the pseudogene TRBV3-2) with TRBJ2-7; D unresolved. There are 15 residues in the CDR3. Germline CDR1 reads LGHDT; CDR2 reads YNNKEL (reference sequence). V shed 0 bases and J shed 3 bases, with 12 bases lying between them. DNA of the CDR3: TGTGCCAGCAGCCAAGAATATGAGCGTCGCTACGAGCAGTACTTC. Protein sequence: CASSQEYERRYEQYF.

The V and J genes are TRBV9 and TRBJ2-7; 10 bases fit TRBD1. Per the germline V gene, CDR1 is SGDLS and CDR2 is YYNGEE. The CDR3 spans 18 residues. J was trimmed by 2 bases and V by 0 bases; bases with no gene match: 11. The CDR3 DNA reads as TGTGCCAGCAGCGTAGCCGGGACAGGGGTCGGAAACCCCTACGAGCAGTACTTC. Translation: CASSVAGTGVGNPYEQYF.

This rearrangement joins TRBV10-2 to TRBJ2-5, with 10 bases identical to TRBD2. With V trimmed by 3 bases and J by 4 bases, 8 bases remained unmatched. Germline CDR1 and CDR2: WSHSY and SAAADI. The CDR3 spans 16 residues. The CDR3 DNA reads TGCGCCAGCAGTGATAATAGCGGGGGGCCAGGAGAGACCCAGTACTTC. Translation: CASSDNSGGPGETQYF.

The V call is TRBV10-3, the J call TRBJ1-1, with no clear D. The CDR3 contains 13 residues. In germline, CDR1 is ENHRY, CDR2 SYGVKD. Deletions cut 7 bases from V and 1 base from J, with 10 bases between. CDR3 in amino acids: CAIKKQENTEAFF. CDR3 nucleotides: TGTGCCATCAAAAAGCAGGAGAACACTGAAGCTTTCTTT.

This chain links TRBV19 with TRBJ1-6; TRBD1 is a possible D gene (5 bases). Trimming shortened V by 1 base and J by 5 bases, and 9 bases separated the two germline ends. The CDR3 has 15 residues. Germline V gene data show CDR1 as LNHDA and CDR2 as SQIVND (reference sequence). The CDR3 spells CASSIGDSHNSPLHF. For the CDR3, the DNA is TGTGCCAGTAGTATAGGCGACAGCCATAATTCACCCCTCCACTTT.

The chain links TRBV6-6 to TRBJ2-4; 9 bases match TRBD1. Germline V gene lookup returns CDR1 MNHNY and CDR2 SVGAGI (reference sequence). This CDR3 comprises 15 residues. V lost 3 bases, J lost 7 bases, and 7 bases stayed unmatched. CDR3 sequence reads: CASSYMDRGDNIQYF. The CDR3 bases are TGTGCCAGCAGTTATATGGACAGGGGCGACAACATTCAGTACTTC.

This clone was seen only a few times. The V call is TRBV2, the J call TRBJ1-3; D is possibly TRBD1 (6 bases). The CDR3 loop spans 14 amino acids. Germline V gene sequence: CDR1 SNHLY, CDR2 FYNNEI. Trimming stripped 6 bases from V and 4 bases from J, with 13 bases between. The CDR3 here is CASSLNRAGNTIYF. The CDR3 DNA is TGTGCCAGCAGCCTAAACAGGGCAGGAAACACCATATATTTT. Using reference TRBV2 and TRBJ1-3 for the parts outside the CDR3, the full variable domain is EPEVTQTPSHQVTQMGQEVILRCVPISNHLYFYWYRQILGQKVEFLVSFYNNEISEKSEIFDDQFSVERPDGSNFTLKIRSTKLEDSAMYFCASSLNRAGNTIYFGEGSWLTVV.

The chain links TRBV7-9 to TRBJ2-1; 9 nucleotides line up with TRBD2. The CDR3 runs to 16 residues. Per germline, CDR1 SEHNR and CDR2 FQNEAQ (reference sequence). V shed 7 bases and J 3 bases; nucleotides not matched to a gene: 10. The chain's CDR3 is CASIGAGGRYYNEQFF. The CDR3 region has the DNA TGTGCCAGCATAGGAGCGGGGGGACGATACTACAATGAGCAGTTCTTC.

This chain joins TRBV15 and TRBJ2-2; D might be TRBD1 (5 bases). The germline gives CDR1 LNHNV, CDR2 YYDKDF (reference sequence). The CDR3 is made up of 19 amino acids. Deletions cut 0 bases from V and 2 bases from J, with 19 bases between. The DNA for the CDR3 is TGTGCCACCAGCAGAGATCTCTCGGGCAGGGCTCAAAACACCGGGGAGCTGTTTTTT. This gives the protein CATSRDLSGRAQNTGELFF.

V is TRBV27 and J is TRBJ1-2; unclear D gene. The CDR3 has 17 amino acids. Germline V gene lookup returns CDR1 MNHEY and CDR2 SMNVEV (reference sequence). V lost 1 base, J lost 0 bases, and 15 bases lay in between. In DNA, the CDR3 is TGTGCCAGCAGTTTATTTGGATGGGAGGGCCCTAACTATGGCTACACCTTC. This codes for CASSLFGWEGPNYGYTF.